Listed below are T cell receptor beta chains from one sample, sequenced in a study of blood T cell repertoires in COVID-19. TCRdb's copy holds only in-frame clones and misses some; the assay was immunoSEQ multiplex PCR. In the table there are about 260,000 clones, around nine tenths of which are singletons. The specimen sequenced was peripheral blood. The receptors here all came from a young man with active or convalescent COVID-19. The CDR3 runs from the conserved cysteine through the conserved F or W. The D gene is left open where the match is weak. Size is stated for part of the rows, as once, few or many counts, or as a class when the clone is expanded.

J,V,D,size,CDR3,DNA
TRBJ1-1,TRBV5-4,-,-,CASSDSYTEAFF,TGTGCCAGCAGCGACAGCTACACTGAAGCTTTCTTT
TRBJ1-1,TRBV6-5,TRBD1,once,CASSSTGVGNTEAFF,TGTGCCAGCAGTTCCACAGGGGTGGGGAACACTGAAGCTTTCTTT
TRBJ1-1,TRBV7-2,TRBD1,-,CASSLLTGPTEAFF,TGTGCCAGCAGCTTACTGACAGGGCCCACTGAAGCTTTCTTT
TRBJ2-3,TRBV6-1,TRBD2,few,CASSEVSGGGGNTDTQYF,TGTGCCAGCAGTGAAGTTTCGGGCGGGGGAGGGAACACAGATACGCAGTATTTT
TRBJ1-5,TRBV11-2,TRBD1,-,CASSWDRSNQPQHF,TGTGCCAGCAGCTGGGACAGGTCAAATCAGCCCCAGCATTTT
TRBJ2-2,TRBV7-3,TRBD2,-,CASSLGLAGNTGELFF,TGTGCCAGCAGCTTAGGGCTAGCGGGGAACACCGGGGAGCTGTTTTTT
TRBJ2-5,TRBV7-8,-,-,CASRDGTHQETQYF,TGTGCCAGCAGGGACGGGACTCACCAAGAGACCCAGTACTTC
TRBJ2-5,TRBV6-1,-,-,CASSDRERETQYF,TGTGCCAGCAGTGACCGGGAAAGGGAGACCCAGTACTTC
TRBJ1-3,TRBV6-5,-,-,CASSYTRNSGNTIYF,TGTGCCAGCAGTTACACCAGGAACTCTGGAAACACCATATATTTT
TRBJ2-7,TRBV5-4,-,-,CASSSQGSAYEQYF,TGTGCCAGCAGCTCTCAGGGTTCCGCCTACGAGCAGTACTTC
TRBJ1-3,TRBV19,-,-,CASSIGSAGNTIYF,TGTGCCAGTAGTATAGGGTCAGCTGGAAACACCATATATTTT
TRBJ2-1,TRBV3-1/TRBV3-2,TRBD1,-,CASRAGGGNEQFF,TGTGCCAGTCGGGCAGGGGGTGGAAATGAGCAGTTCTTC
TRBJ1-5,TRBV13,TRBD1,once,CASSLGPGGGQPQHF,TGTGCCAGCAGCTTAGGCCCAGGGGGTGGTCAGCCCCAGCATTTT
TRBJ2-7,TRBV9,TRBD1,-,CASSGTPGTGGYEQYF,TGTGCCAGCAGCGGCACCCCCGGGACAGGGGGCTACGAGCAGTACTTC
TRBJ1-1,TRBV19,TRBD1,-,CASSLPTGTGVTNTEAFF,TGTGCCAGTTCTTTACCGACCGGGACAGGGGTGACGAACACTGAAGCTTTCTTT
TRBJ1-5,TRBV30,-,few,CAWSDVPGLNQPQHF,TGTGCCTGGAGTGACGTCCCGGGTCTCAATCAGCCCCAGCATTTT
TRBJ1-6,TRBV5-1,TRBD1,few,CASSPAGTENSPLHF,TGCGCCAGCAGCCCAGCCGGGACAGAGAATTCACCCCTCCACTTT
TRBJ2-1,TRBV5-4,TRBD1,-,CASSRGTGGGNEQFF,TGTGCCAGCAGCCGTGGGACAGGGGGGGGCAATGAGCAGTTCTTC
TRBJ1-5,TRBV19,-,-,CASSAQGNQPQHF,TGTGCCAGTAGTGCCCAGGGGAATCAGCCCCAGCATTTT
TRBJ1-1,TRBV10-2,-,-,CASSESLQVRATEAFF,TGCGCCAGCAGTGAGTCTTTACAGGTACGGGCCACTGAAGCTTTCTTT
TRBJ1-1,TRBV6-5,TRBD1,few,CASRDRSTEAFF,TGTGCCAGCAGGGACAGGAGCACTGAAGCTTTCTTT
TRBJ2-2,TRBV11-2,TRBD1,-,CASSLFGGQGQNTGELFF,TGTGCCAGCAGCTTATTTGGGGGACAGGGCCAGAACACCGGGGAGCTGTTTTTT
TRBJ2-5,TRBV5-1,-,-,CASSYYQETQYF,TGCGCCAGCAGCTACTACCAAGAGACCCAGTACTTC
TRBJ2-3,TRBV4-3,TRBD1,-,CASSQSRGTGGGTDTQYF,TGCGCCAGCAGCCAGTCTAGGGGGACAGGGGGAGGAACAGATACGCAGTATTTT
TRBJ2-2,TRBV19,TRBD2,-,CASKTSGAITGELFF,TGTGCCAGCAAGACTAGCGGGGCGATCACCGGGGAGCTGTTTTTT
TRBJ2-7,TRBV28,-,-,CASQTTPSSYEQYF,TGTGCCAGCCAGACTACGCCCTCATCCTACGAGCAGTACTTC
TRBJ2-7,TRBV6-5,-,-,CASSYGQGYYEQYF,TGTGCCAGCAGTTACGGACAAGGATACTACGAGCAGTACTTC
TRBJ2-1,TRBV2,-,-,CASSQEDSTMNYNEQFF,TGTGCCAGCAGTCAAGAAGACTCCACAATGAACTACAATGAGCAGTTCTTC
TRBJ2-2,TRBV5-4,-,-,CASSLVASGELFF,TGTGCCAGCAGCTTGGTTGCGTCCGGGGAGCTGTTTTTT
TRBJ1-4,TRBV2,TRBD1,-,CASSGDRGNEKLFF,TGTGCCAGCAGTGGGGACAGAGGGAATGAAAAACTGTTTTTT
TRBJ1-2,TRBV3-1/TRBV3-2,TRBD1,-,CASSQGQGAIGYTF,TGTGCCAGCAGTCAGGGACAGGGGGCAATTGGCTACACCTTC
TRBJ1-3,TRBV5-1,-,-,CASSLGTVSGNTIYF,TGCGCCAGCAGCTTGGGTACAGTCTCTGGAAACACCATATATTTT
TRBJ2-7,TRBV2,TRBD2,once,CASSVSSGVSSYEQYF,TGTGCCAGCAGTGTTTCTAGCGGCGTCAGCTCCTACGAGCAGTACTTC
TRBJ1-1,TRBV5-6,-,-,CASSFLTLGAEAFF,TGTGCCAGCAGCTTCCTAACACTGGGCGCGGAAGCTTTCTTT
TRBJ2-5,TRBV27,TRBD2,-,CASSSRILAGGRETQYF,TGTGCCAGCAGTTCTCGGATACTAGCGGGGGGCCGTGAGACCCAGTACTTC
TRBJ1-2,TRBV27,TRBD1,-,CASSFSGQAPNYGYTF,TGTGCCAGCAGTTTTTCAGGACAGGCGCCTAACTATGGCTACACCTTC
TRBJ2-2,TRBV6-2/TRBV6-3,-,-,CASSSLSTGELFF,TGTGCCAGCAGTTCTCTTTCCACCGGGGAGCTGTTTTTT
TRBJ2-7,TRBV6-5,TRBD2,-,CASSPRLAAWEQYF,TGTGCCAGCAGTCCCCGACTAGCGGCCTGGGAGCAGTACTTC
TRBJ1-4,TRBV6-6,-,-,CASSTSAGDVDEKLFF,-
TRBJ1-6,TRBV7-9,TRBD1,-,CASTGTDNSPLHF,TGTGCCAGCACTGGGACAGATAATTCACCCCTCCACTTT
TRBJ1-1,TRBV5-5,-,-,CASSETAEAFF,TGTGCCAGCAGCGAAACAGCCGAAGCTTTCTTT
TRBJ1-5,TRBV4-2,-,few,CASSQNPEEPQHF,TGTGCCAGCAGCCAAAACCCTGAGGAGCCCCAGCATTTT
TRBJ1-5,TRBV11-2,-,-,CASSQGGTSKEPQHF,TGTGCCAGCAGCCAAGGAGGGACCTCCAAGGAGCCCCAGCATTTT
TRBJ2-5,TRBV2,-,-,CASSDRETQYF,TGTGCCAGCAGTGATCGAGAGACCCAGTACTTC
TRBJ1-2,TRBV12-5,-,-,CASGLVQGSKYYGYTF,TGTGCTAGTGGTTTGGTACAGGGCAGCAAGTACTATGGCTACACCTTC
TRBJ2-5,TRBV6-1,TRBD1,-,CASSKERGTGDKTQYF,TGTGCCAGCAGTAAAGAAAGAGGGACAGGGGATAAGACCCAGTACTTC
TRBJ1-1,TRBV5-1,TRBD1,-,CASSLRPQGSTEAFF,TGCGCCAGCAGCTTGAGACCACAGGGGTCCACTGAAGCTTTCTTT
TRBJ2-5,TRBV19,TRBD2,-,CACSIRVLAGGLGETQYF,TGTGCCTGTAGTATCCGGGTACTTGCGGGGGGGCTGGGGGAGACCCAGTACTTC
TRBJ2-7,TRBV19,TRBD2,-,CASRLGGTYEQYF,TGTGCCAGTAGACTGGGGGGGACCTACGAGCAGTACTTC
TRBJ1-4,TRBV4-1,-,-,CASSQQGGGANEKLFF,TGCGCCAGCAGCCAACAGGGCGGCGGGGCGAATGAAAAACTGTTTTTT
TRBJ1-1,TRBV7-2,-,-,CASSLNRDTEAFF,TGTGCCAGCAGCTTGAATCGGGACACTGAAGCTTTCTTT
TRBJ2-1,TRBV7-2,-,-,CASSLVGGGQYNEQFF,TGTGCCAGCAGCTTAGTTGGCGGGGGACAATACAATGAGCAGTTCTTC
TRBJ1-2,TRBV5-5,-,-,CASSLTGDYGYTF,TGTGCCAGCAGCTTAACGGGGGATTATGGCTACACCTTC
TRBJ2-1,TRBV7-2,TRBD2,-,CASSFNGGASYNEQFF,TGTGCCAGCAGCTTTAACGGGGGGGCATCCTACAATGAGCAGTTCTTC
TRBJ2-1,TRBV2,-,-,CASSEIDEQFF,TGTGCCAGCAGTGAAATAGATGAGCAGTTCTTC
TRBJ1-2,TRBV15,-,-,CATSNDRRGYGYTF,TGTGCCACCAGCAACGATCGGAGGGGATATGGCTACACCTTC
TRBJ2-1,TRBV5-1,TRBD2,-,CASSNPGTSSNEQFF,TGCGCCAGCAGCAACCCGGGGACTAGTAGCAATGAGCAGTTCTTC
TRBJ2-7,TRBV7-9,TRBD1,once,CASSERGQGRSYEQYF,TGTGCCAGCAGCGAAAGGGGACAGGGCAGATCCTACGAGCAGTACTTC
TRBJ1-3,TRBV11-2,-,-,CASSLDPVSGNTIYF,TGTGCCAGCAGCTTAGATCCGGTCTCTGGAAACACCATATATTTT